This T cell receptor beta chain was identified in a study of blood T cell repertoires in COVID-19. Data came from immunoSEQ multiplex PCR; TCRdb stores just in-frame clones and leaves some out. Of 230,000 or so clones in the sample, almost 90% are singletons; the top ten hold approximately 14%. The CDR3 contains 14 residues. The germline gives CDR1 MDHEN, CDR2 SYDVKM. Trimming took off 6 bases at V and 0 bases at J, with 9 bases between the two ends. Sequenced: PBMCs or T cells enriched from blood (not recorded which). This clonotype originated in a woman between 50 and 59 years old with acute COVID-19. V gene TRBV28 combines with J gene TRBJ1-5; D unclear. The CDR3 region has the DNA TGTGCCAGCAGCACAGACCTTAGCAATCAGCCCCAGCATTTT. Translating it yields CASSTDLSNQPQHF.